The 27 T cell receptor delta chains listed next were all sequenced from one sample in a study of gamma-delta T cells after stem cell transplantation. TCRdb re-called the RT-PCR reads using CATT. The data show more than 10,000 delta-chain clones, with 1.3% seen just once and about a tenth held by the top ten. The specimen was gamma-delta T cells. Receptors originate from a human donor. It is not recorded whose cells these are; they may come from a transplant donor.

This clone has a handful of counts. The protein recorded in TCRdb matches a much larger clone and deviates from this DNA's translation at residue 3, suggesting a read error; the protein here is obtained by translating the DNA. Here the CDR3 DNA reads TGTGCCCGTGACCCTGTACTGGGGGATACGCTCCTCATCTTT. This encodes CARDPVLGDTLLIF. V usage is TRDV2 and J usage is TRDJ1; 13 nucleotides match TRDD3. This CDR3 is built from 14 residues. Germline CDR1 GEAIGNYY, CDR2 EKD.

This clone has more than one count but fewer than ten. A far larger clone differs by one base, so this is likely a read error. At the DNA level, this CDR3 is encoded by other sequences in the same sample as well. The chain has TRDV2 and TRDJ1; a weak D match, TRDD3 (6 bases). The V end was cut by 0 bases, the J end by 5 bases, with 21 bases between. Germline CDR1 reads GEAIGNYY; CDR2 reads EKD. The CDR3 has 17 residues. The CDR3 protein is CACDTVSPGTGTDKLIF. For the CDR3, the DNA is TGTGCCTGTGACACCGTAAGTCCGGGTACTGGGACTGATAAACTCATCTTT.

This clone has a handful of counts. The protein that TCRdb holds for this DNA derives from a much larger clone and differs from the translated DNA at residue 6, which likely indicates a read error; the protein shown here is translated from the DNA. The V and J genes are TRDV2 and TRDJ1, with 11 nucleotides matching TRDD3. The germline V gene has CDR1 GEAIGNYY and CDR2 EKD. The CDR3 covers 16 residues. The V segment lost 0 bases and the J segment 3 bases; nucleotides outside the gene matches: 5. The CDR3, as DNA: TGTGCCTGTGACACCGTACTGGGGGATAGCTCCGATAAACTCATCTTT. Amino acid sequence: CACDTVLGDSSDKLIF.

This clone qualifies as medium-sized. The same CDR3 can be traced to other DNA sequences in this sample. The rearrangement uses TRDV2 and TRDJ3; 12 positions match TRDD3. Germline-derived CDR1 and CDR2 are GEAIGNYY and EKD. The CDR3 length is 19 residues. V dropped 1 base and J dropped 12; count of bases not matched to a gene: 15. The CDR3 nucleotides read TGTGCCTGTGACACTGGCGAGCTGGGGGATACGCGGAAAATCCGACAGATGTTTTTC. Its protein is CACDTGELGDTRKIRQMFF.

In its sample, this clone ranks as medium-sized. Different DNA sequences within this sample yield the same CDR3. This chain joins TRDV2 and TRDJ1; TRDD3 is a possible D gene (5 bases). The CDR3 covers 20 residues. Germline-derived CDR1 and CDR2 are GEAIGNYY and EKD. With 3 bases removed from V and 3 bases from J, the gap between germline ends came to 31 bases. DNA for the CDR3: TGTGCCTGTGACTCCCTAGGGCGGGCGTCCCTTGGGGCCCAGCCCGATAAACTCATCTTT. Its translation is CACDSLGRASLGAQPDKLIF.

This chain uses TRDV2 with TRDJ1; 12 positions match TRDD3. The V gene's germline CDR1 is GEAIGNYY and CDR2 EKD. V gave up 3 bases and J gave up 0 bases; unmatched junction bases: 13. CDR3 length: 19 residues. The CDR3 region is CACDSVLGDTSSNTDKLIF. The CDR3 region has the DNA TGTGCCTGTGACTCGGTACTGGGGGATACCTCGTCGAACACCGATAAACTCATCTTT.

This clone was detected many times. A single base separates this from a much larger clone, so it may be a read error. Other DNA sequences of this sample code for an identical CDR3. The rearrangement joins TRDV2 to TRDJ1, with 13 bases matching TRDD3. This CDR3 is 15 amino acids long. From germline, CDR1 is GEAIGNYY and CDR2 EKD. V lost 1 base to trimming and J lost 2 bases; unmatched junction nucleotides: 0. As DNA, the CDR3 is TGTGCCTGTGACACACTGGGGGATACGACCGATAAACTCATCTTT. It specifies CACDTLGDTTDKLIF.

This clone was seen a few times. The chain couples TRDV2 to TRDJ1; the match to TRDD3 covers 13 bases. After removal of 0 bases from V and 4 bases from J, the junction contained 13 bases not matched to a gene. Germline V CDR1 and CDR2: GEAIGNYY, EKD. This CDR3 is 19 amino acids long. The CDR3 DNA follows: TGTGCCTGTGACACCGTAAGTGGATTTACTGGGGGATACGTCGATAAACTCATCTTT. Its translation is CACDTVSGFTGGYVDKLIF.

By share, this clone counts as medium-sized. At the DNA level, this CDR3 is encoded by other sequences in the same sample as well. The V and J genes are TRDV2 and TRDJ1; TRDD3 agrees at 8 bases. CDR1 and CDR2 from the germline V gene are GEAIGNYY and EKD. J was trimmed by 0 bases and V by 2 bases; bases with no gene match: 7. CDR3 length: 16 residues. CDR3 nucleotides: TGTGCCTGTGACATGATTGGGGGATCCAACACCGATAAACTCATCTTT. As protein: CACDMIGGSNTDKLIF.

This chain joins TRDV2 and TRDJ1, with 9 bases identical to TRDD3. Germline V gene lookup returns CDR1 GEAIGNYY and CDR2 EKD. The CDR3 extends over 15 amino acids. V was clipped by 1 base and J by 4 bases; unmatched bases: 6. The chain's CDR3 is CACDTVGLGDDKLIF. The CDR3 DNA is TGTGCCTGTGACACGGTTGGACTGGGGGACGATAAACTCATCTTT.

For this clone: This likely traces to a read error, being one base from a far larger clone. Other DNA sequences within the sample encode an identical CDR3. This rearrangement joins TRDV2 to TRDJ3; 11 nucleotides align to TRDD3. The CDR3 is 21 amino acids. CDR1 is GEAIGNYY and CDR2 is EKD in the germline V gene. CDR3 in DNA: TGTGCCTGTGACACCGGGGGTACTGGGGGATATATCTCCTGGGACACCCGGCAGATGTTTTTC. It yields the protein CACDTGGTGGYISWDTRQMFF.

This clone is termed medium-sized. The same CDR3 also results from other DNA sequences found in this sample. V is TRDV2 and J is TRDJ3, with TRDD3 matching over 9 bases. Germline CDR1 GEAIGNYY, CDR2 EKD. The CDR3 runs to 18 residues. Unmatched junction bases numbered 9, after V lost 4 bases and J lost 3 bases. CDR3 protein: CACDSVGDRLWDTRQMFF. The CDR3 DNA sequence: TGTGCCTGTGATTCCGTGGGGGATAGGCTCTGGGACACCCGACAGATGTTTTTC.

This clone has a handful of counts. One base away lies a much larger clone, so this may be a sequencing read error. This CDR3 is also generated by other DNA sequences in the sample. The V and J genes are TRDV2 and TRDJ3; 9 bases line up with TRDD3. Germline assignment: CDR1 GEAIGNYY and CDR2 EKD. There are 21 residues in the CDR3. The CDR3 DNA follows: TGTGCCTGTGACACCGTCTCGGTACTGGGGGACAGCTCCTGGGACACCCGGCAGATGTTTTTC. The encoded protein is CACDTVSVLGDSSWDTRQMFF.

This clone was found many times. The chain uses TRDV2 and TRDJ3, with D uncertain. CDR3 length equals 18 residues. In germline, CDR1 is GEAIGNYY, CDR2 EKD. Trimming pared 0 bases from V and 3 bases from J, leaving 14 bases between. The CDR3 DNA reads TGTGCCTGTGACACCGGAGGGGCGAAGGACTGGGACACCCGACAGATGTTTTTC. Amino acid sequence: CACDTGGAKDWDTRQMFF.

A few counts support this clone. Translating this DNA gives a protein that differs at residue 6 from the TCRdb one, which belongs to a much larger clone; a read error is likely, and the protein shown is this translation. The chain links TRDV2 to TRDJ1, with 7 bases that match TRDD3. The V gene end was trimmed by 0 bases and the J gene end by 0 bases; junction bases not matched to a gene: 9. CDR1 and CDR2 from the germline V gene are GEAIGNYY and EKD. This CDR3 is 17 amino acids long. Here the CDR3 reads CACDTALGATYTDKLIF. The CDR3 region has the DNA TGTGCCTGTGACACCGCCCTGGGGGCTACCTACACCGATAAACTCATCTTT.

This clone was counted a few times. This chain connects TRDV2 to TRDJ3; 12 positions agree with TRDD3. CDR1 and CDR2 from the germline V gene are GEAIGNYY and EKD. The CDR3 is made up of 20 amino acids. The V gene end was trimmed by 1 base and the J gene end by 1 base; junction bases not matched to a gene: 7. DNA of the CDR3: TGTGCCTGTGACACTCTACTGGGGGATACTAGATCCTGGGACACCCGACAGATGTTTTTC. This encodes CACDTLLGDTRSWDTRQMFF.

The sample holds a few counts of this clone. This likely stems from a read error, as it lies one base from a far larger clone. Other DNA sequences from this sample encode an identical CDR3 as well. The chain uses TRDV2 and TRDJ1; weak D call: TRDD3 (6 bases). This CDR3 has 16 residues. Germline CDR1 GEAIGNYY, CDR2 EKD. CDR3 in amino acids: CACDTVGDRGTDKLIF. The CDR3 nucleotides read TGTGCCTGCGACACCGTCGGGGATCGAGGGACCGATAAACTCATCTTT.

This clone was picked up a small number of times. TCRdb's protein for this DNA is that of a much larger clone and differs from the translation at residue 5, likely a read error; the protein shown is the DNA translation. V and J are TRDV2 and TRDJ1; a weak D match, TRDD3 (6 bases). The CDR3 has 16 residues. Per the germline V gene, CDR1 is GEAIGNYY and CDR2 is EKD. V was shortened by 3 bases and J by 2 bases, with 18 bases between the two germline ends. This CDR3 reads CACDALTPLGTDKLIF. In nucleotides, the CDR3 is TGTGCCTGTGACGCCCTCACTCCCCTGGGGACCGATAAACTCATCTTT.

In the case of this clone: A far larger clone is off by one base, so a read error is likely. The sample has other DNA sequences that encode this CDR3 too. This chain connects TRDV2 to TRDJ1, with 10 bases aligning to TRDD3. CDR3 length: 18 amino acids. CDR1 GEAIGNYY and CDR2 EKD come from the germline V gene. V lost 1 base to trimming and J lost 9 bases; unmatched junction nucleotides: 19. CDR3 in DNA: TGTGCCTGTGACACTATCCTGCGAGGTCCGGGGGATACGGAAGAACTCATCTTT. Translated: CACDTILRGPGDTEELIF.

This clone was observed a few times. A much more abundant neighbour one base away suggests this may be a read error. The J gene is TRDJ1, the V gene TRDV2, with 8 bases fitting TRDD3. Trimming at V came to 3 bases and at J to 10 bases, leaving 9 bases not matched to a gene. The CDR3 has 13 amino acids. Germline V gene sequence: CDR1 GEAIGNYY, CDR2 EKD. As DNA, the CDR3 is TGTGCCTGTGACCCCCTACTGGGGGGGGGACTCATCTTT. Translating it yields CACDPLLGGGLIF.

Regarding this clone: This likely came from a read error, as a far larger clone is one base away. This sample also contains other DNA sequences that code for the same CDR3. The chain carries TRDV2 and TRDJ1, with D unclear. The germline V gene has CDR1 GEAIGNYY and CDR2 EKD. This CDR3 spans 14 amino acids. The V end lost 0 bases, the J end lost 4 bases, and 11 bases lay between the germline ends. CDR3 bases: TGTGCCTGTGACACCGTCGGGAGTGGCGATAAACTCATCTTT. Its protein product is CACDTVGSGDKLIF.

In regard to this clone: It differs at one base from a far larger clone, so likely a read error. Other DNA sequences within the sample encode an identical CDR3. This sequence joins TRDV2 and TRDJ1, with 8 bases identical to TRDD3. The germline V gene encodes CDR1 GEAIGNYY and CDR2 EKD. There are 18 residues in the CDR3. This CDR3 is CACDTVGLGAYNTDKLIF. The DNA for the CDR3 is TGTGCCTGCGACACGGTTGGACTGGGGGCTTATAACACCGATAAACTCATCTTT.

This clone was observed a few times. Possible read error: a much larger clone is one base away. Distinct nucleotide sequences in the sample also encode this CDR3. V usage is TRDV2 and J usage is TRDJ1; 7 bases are shared with TRDD3. The CDR3 length is 16 residues. Germline V lookup: CDR1 GEAIGNYY, CDR2 EKD. The CDR3 region is CACDLLGRLDTDKLIF. In DNA, the CDR3 is TGTGCCTGTGATTTACTGGGGAGGCTCGACACCGATAAACTCATCTTC.

This clone was observed a handful of times. The chain carries TRDV2 and TRDJ1; TRDD3 matches 10 bases. This CDR3 region has 16 residues. The germline gives CDR1 GEAIGNYY, CDR2 EKD. Losses at the gene ends were 0 bases for V and 8 bases for J; bases not matched to a gene: 11. The DNA of the CDR3 is TGTGCCTGTGACACCCTCGGGGGGATACGCGGGCTAAAACTCATCTTT. It encodes CACDTLGGIRGLKLIF.

Comment on this clone: The protein held in TCRdb is that of a much larger clone and does not match this DNA's translation at residue 3, likely because of a read error; the protein shown is translated from the DNA. The chain uses TRDV2 and TRDJ1, with 11 positions matching TRDD3. CDR1 is GEAIGNYY, CDR2 EKD, per germline. The CDR3 covers 19 residues. In DNA form, the CDR3 reads TGTGCCGGTGACACCGGGGGCCTACTGGGGGATAAAGGACCCGATAAACTCATCTTT. Protein sequence: CAGDTGGLLGDKGPDKLIF.

This clone was seen more than once but under ten times. TCRdb's listed protein matches a much larger clone and diverges from this DNA's translation at residue 3, likely through a read error; the protein shown comes from the DNA. CDR3: CARDTSWGSGSSWDTRQMFF. The CDR3 DNA follows: TGTGCCCGTGACACGTCCTGGGGGAGCGGAAGCTCCTGGGACACCCGACAGATGTTTTTC. The rearrangement joins TRDV2 to TRDJ3; 8 nucleotides line up with TRDD3. The germline V gene encodes CDR1 GEAIGNYY and CDR2 EKD. The CDR3 runs 20 residues.

This clone was seen a few times. The translation of this DNA and the TCRdb protein of a much larger clone differ at residue 5, probably owing to a read error; the protein shown here is translated from the DNA. The rearrangement joins TRDV2 to TRDJ1; TRDD2 is a possible D gene (5 bases). V was shortened by 3 bases and J by 0 bases, with 19 bases between the two germline ends. Germline-derived CDR1 and CDR2 are GEAIGNYY and EKD. This CDR3 is built from 17 residues. DNA of the CDR3: TGTGCCTGTGACGCCGTACAGTCCGCTTCCAACACCGATAAACTCATCTTT. It translates to CACDAVQSASNTDKLIF.